The 10 T cell receptor beta chains below come from one sample, sequenced in a study of cytomegalovirus exposure and HLA in healthy donors. TCRdb's table, derived via immunoSEQ multiplex PCR, lists solely in-frame clones and lacks some. The data show 250,000 to 400,000 clones, approximately 86% seen once. Sample: PBMCs. These receptors originate from a young man in good health and CMV-seronegative.

The chain employs TRBV18 and TRBJ1-5, with D hard to call. The CDR3 covers 13 residues. The germline V gene encodes CDR1 KGHSH and CDR2 LQKENI. V dropped 3 bases and J dropped 7 bases, with 10 bases sitting between them. The CDR3 here is CASSPVRAQPQHF. DNA of the CDR3: TGTGCCAGCTCACCGGTGCGGGCCCAGCCCCAGCATTTT.

The rearrangement uses TRBV6-1 and TRBJ1-2; tentatively, D is TRBD1 (6 bases). Germline values: CDR1 MNHNS, CDR2 SASEGT. Trimming left V 6 bases short and J 4 bases short, with 21 bases between. There are 16 residues in the CDR3. The CDR3 is CASSEPQGFQGYGYTF. The CDR3 DNA follows: TGTGCCAGCAGCGAACCTCAGGGGTTTCAAGGCTATGGCTACACCTTC.

The chain is built from TRBV29-1 and TRBJ2-7, with D perhaps matching TRBD2 (6 bases). The germline gives CDR1 SQVTM, CDR2 ANQGSEA. Trimming removed 4 bases at V and 6 bases at J, with 10 bases between. This CDR3 has 11 residues. CDR3 nucleotides: TGCAGCGTTGGAGGAGGGCCCGAGCAGTACTTC. Its protein product is CSVGGGPEQYF.

The chain has TRBV14 and TRBJ2-3; D possibly corresponds to TRBD2 (6 bases). V lost 4 bases, J lost 3 bases, and 11 bases lay in between. Germline V lookup: CDR1 SGHDN, CDR2 FVKESK. The CDR3 runs to 14 residues. CDR3 in amino acids: CASSLFGGTDTQYF. CDR3 in DNA: TGTGCCAGCAGCCTGTTCGGGGGAACAGATACGCAGTATTTT.

The chain joins TRBV9 to TRBJ1-1; D is unresolved. This CDR3 region has 16 residues. Deletions cut 0 bases from V and 1 base from J, with 13 bases between. In germline, CDR1 is SGDLS, CDR2 YYNGEE. The CDR3 region has the DNA TGTGCCAGCAGCGTAGGCTCCGCCCGGGGGAACACTGAAGCTTTCTTT. Translated, it gives CASSVGSARGNTEAFF.

A single count supports this clone. The V call is TRBV5-1, the J call TRBJ1-3; D unclear. Trimming left V 1 base short and J 0 bases short, with 5 bases between. The germline V gene has CDR1 SGHRS and CDR2 YFSETQ. CDR3 length: 14 amino acids. The CDR3 loop reads CASSLRDSGNTIYF. Here the CDR3 DNA reads TGCGCCAGCAGCTTGCGGGACTCTGGAAACACCATATATTTT. Based on the CDR3 plus reference TRBV5-1 and TRBJ1-3, the full variable domain is KAGVTQTPRYLIKTRGQQVTLSCSPISGHRSVSWYQQTPGQGLQFLFEYFSETQRNKGNFPGRFSGRQFSNSRSEMNVSTLELGDSALYLCASSLRDSGNTIYFGEGSWLTVV.

This clone appeared a single time. The V call is TRBV27, the J call TRBJ2-7, with 8 positions matching TRBD1. The CDR3 is made up of 14 amino acids. V was pared by 10 bases and J by 2 bases, with 10 bases of the junction left unmatched. CDR1 MNHEY and CDR2 SMNVEV come from the germline V gene (reference sequence). The CDR3, as DNA: TGTGCCACTACACCCCGGGACAGGACCTACGAGCAGTACTTC. This translates into CATTPRDRTYEQYF.

Only one count was recorded for this clone. The chain joins TRBV6-6 to TRBJ1-2, with unresolved D. The V end lost 6 bases, the J end lost 8 bases, and 16 bases lay between the germline ends. Germline V gives CDR1 MNHNY, CDR2 SVGAGI (reference sequence). The CDR3 is 13 amino acids. The CDR3 DNA reads TGTGCCAGCAGAGAGCCAAGCTTCCTCGGCTACACCTTC. Encoded protein: CASREPSFLGYTF.

The gene calls are TRBV29-1 and TRBJ1-2, with TRBD1 matching 7 bases. Germline V CDR1 and CDR2: SQVTM, ANQGSEA. The CDR3 is 12 amino acids. After removal of 7 bases from V and 2 bases from J, the junction contained 4 bases not matched to a gene. The CDR3 is CSAGGQNYGYTF. The CDR3 bases are TGCAGCGCCGGGGGACAGAACTATGGCTACACCTTC.

V is TRBV5-1 and J is TRBJ2-7; 8 nucleotides align to TRBD1. The CDR3 contains 14 residues. With V trimmed by 5 bases and J by 3 bases, 7 bases remained unmatched. Germline CDR1 reads SGHRS; CDR2 reads YFSETQ. The CDR3 nucleotides are TGCGCCAGCAGACAAGGACAGGGAGACTACGAGCAGTACTTC. Protein sequence: CASRQGQGDYEQYF.